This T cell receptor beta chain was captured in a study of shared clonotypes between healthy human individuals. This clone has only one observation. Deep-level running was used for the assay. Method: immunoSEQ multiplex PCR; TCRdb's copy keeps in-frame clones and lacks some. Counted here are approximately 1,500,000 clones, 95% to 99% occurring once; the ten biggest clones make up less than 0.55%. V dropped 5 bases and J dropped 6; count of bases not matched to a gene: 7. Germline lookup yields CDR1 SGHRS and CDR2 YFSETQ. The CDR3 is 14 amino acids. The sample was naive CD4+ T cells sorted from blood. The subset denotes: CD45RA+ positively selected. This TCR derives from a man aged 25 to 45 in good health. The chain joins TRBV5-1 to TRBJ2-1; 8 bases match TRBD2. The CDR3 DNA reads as TGCGCCAGCAGGTCCGGGACTAGGATCAATGAGCAGTTCTTC. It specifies CASRSGTRINEQFF.